These 27 T cell receptor beta chains were all obtained from the same sample, sequenced in a study of T cells in Graves' hyperthyroidism and ophthalmopathy. TCR beta CDR3 regions were amplified from RNA. First-round RT-PCR of the TCR CDR3 relied on the HTBI primer set. Using its own MiXCR run on the multiplex PCR reads, TCRdb lists one record per CDR3 protein. The sample consists of 350,000 or so distinct CDR3 sequences, about a sixth of them appearing once. Sample: blood. These receptor sequences come from a middle-aged woman with Graves' ophthalmopathy.

There are many counts of this clonotype. The chain is built from TRBV7-9 and TRBJ1-5; D unresolved. V lost 6 bases, J lost 2 bases, and 8 bases lay in between. The CDR3 has 13 residues. Germline CDR1 reads SEHNR; CDR2 reads FQNEAQ (reference sequence). The CDR3 DNA reads as TGTGCCAGCAGATTGAGGCGCAATCAGCCCCAGCATTTT. Its protein is CASRLRRNQPQHF.

At least ten counts were recorded for this clonotype. V usage is TRBV28 and J usage is TRBJ2-7; D is tentatively TRBD1 or TRBD2 (5 bases each). Trimming took 8 bases from V and 3 from J, leaving 23 bases between them. Looked up from germline, CDR1 is MDHEN and CDR2 is SYDVKM. This CDR3 comprises 16 residues. Written as DNA, the CDR3 is TGTGCCAGCGCCCGAAACGGGGACCTCAACTTCTACGAGCAGTACTTC. Protein product: CASARNGDLNFYEQYF.

This clonotype was observed at least ten times. V gene TRBV4-1 combines with J gene TRBJ1-2; TRBD1 might be the D (5 bases). V was clipped by 0 bases and J by 0 bases, with 11 bases between them. From germline, CDR1 is MGHRA and CDR2 YSYEKL. This CDR3 is built from 16 residues. For the CDR3, the DNA is TGCGCCAGCAGCCAAGATCAGGGCAGGACTAACTATGGCTACACCTTC. It codes for CASSQDQGRTNYGYTF.

This clonotype appeared many times. The V gene is TRBV27, the J gene TRBJ2-5; D uncertain. Germline CDR1 reads MNHEY; CDR2 reads SMNVEV (reference sequence). V was pared by 7 bases and J by 1 base, with 10 bases between. This CDR3 has 13 amino acids. The CDR3 DNA is TGTGCCAGCAATCACACCCCCCAAGAGACCCAGTACTTC. Its translation: CASNHTPQETQYF.

This clonotype was detected ten times or more. The V gene is TRBV5-1, the J gene TRBJ1-2; no clear D gene. The CDR3 has 14 amino acids. Trimming left V 0 bases short and J 6 bases short, with 12 bases between. Germline V gives CDR1 SGHRS, CDR2 YFSETQ. The CDR3 reads CASSLAVEYHGYTF. CDR3 DNA sequence: TGCGCCAGCAGCTTGGCCGTGGAGTACCATGGCTACACCTTC.

This clonotype turned up a few times. The chain joins TRBV6-5 to TRBJ1-2; 8 positions agree with TRBD1. Germline CDR1 reads MNHEY; CDR2 reads SVGAGI. Losses at the gene ends were 2 bases for V and 8 bases for J; bases not matched to a gene: 7. This CDR3 is 14 amino acids long. The CDR3 loop reads CASSYGRGLYGYTF. Written as DNA, the CDR3 is TGTGCCAGCAGTTACGGCAGGGGGCTCTACGGCTACACCTTC.

The table lists this clonotype with a count of one. The chain combines TRBV2 with TRBJ1-5, with D tentatively TRBD1 (6 bases). V lost 6 bases and J lost 3, with 9 bases in between. The CDR3 runs to 13 residues. CDR1 and CDR2 (germline): SNHLY, FYNNEI. The CDR3 bases are TGTGCCAGCAGCGGGGGGCTCAATCAGCCCCAGCATTTT. Encoded protein: CASSGGLNQPQHF.

Many counts were recorded for this clonotype. CDR3 DNA sequence: TGCAGCGTTGCTGCCAGCCAAGAGACCCAGTACTTC. This encodes CSVAASQETQYF. V usage is TRBV29-1 and J usage is TRBJ2-5, with D unresolved. Germline loops: CDR1 SQVTM, CDR2 ANQGSEA. V was pared by 4 bases and J by 1 base, with 7 bases between. The CDR3 runs 12 residues.

This clonotype was observed many times. The chain is built from TRBV6-2 or TRBV6-3 and TRBJ2-7, with D perhaps matching TRBD2 (5 bases). This CDR3 comprises 16 residues. V was clipped by 6 bases and J by 0 bases, with 18 bases between them. In germline, CDR1 is MNHEY, CDR2 SVGEGT. The CDR3 spells CASSPFRGLSSYEQYF. DNA for the CDR3: TGTGCCAGCAGCCCGTTTCGAGGGCTGAGCTCCTACGAGCAGTACTTC.

The V and J genes are TRBV29-1 and TRBJ1-1; D unclear. From germline, CDR1 is SQVTM and CDR2 ANQGSEA. Trimming took off 0 bases at V and 7 bases at J, with 18 bases between the two ends. This CDR3 is built from 15 residues. CDR3 coding DNA: TGCAGCGTTGAAGATTATTTTGCGCCCCCCGGTGAAGCTTTCTTT. Its translation is CSVEDYFAPPGEAFF.

This clonotype was seen ten or more times. This chain joins TRBV11-3 and TRBJ1-1; unclear D gene. The CDR3 contains 14 residues. With 5 bases removed from V and 5 bases from J, the gap between germline ends came to 15 bases. From germline, CDR1 is SGHNT and CDR2 YENEEA. The CDR3 DNA is TGTGCCAGCAGCACGGGAGGCGTAGGAACTGAAGCTTTCTTT. It yields the protein CASSTGGVGTEAFF.

This clonotype was detected ten times or more. The chain couples TRBV20-1 to TRBJ2-5; 7 bases agree with TRBD1. The germline V gene has CDR1 DFQATT and CDR2 SNEGSKA (reference sequence). With V trimmed by 6 bases and J by 5 bases, 6 bases remained unmatched. CDR3 size: 12 residues. Written as DNA, the CDR3 is TGCAGTGCGGGGACAGTTGGGGAGACCCAGTACTTC. Translation: CSAGTVGETQYF.

A single count supports this clonotype. The gene calls are TRBV27 and TRBJ2-7; D may be TRBD1 (7 bases). The CDR3 totals 15 residues. Trimming took 6 bases from V and 2 from J, leaving 17 bases between them. Germline V gene lookup returns CDR1 MNHEY and CDR2 SMNVEV (reference sequence). CDR3 in DNA: TGTGCCAGCAGCCCCGGGACCAGGGGGGCCTACGAGCAGTACTTC. Its protein is CASSPGTRGAYEQYF.

This clonotype was recorded many times. This rearrangement joins TRBV6-1 to TRBJ1-1; maybe TRBD1 (5 bases). Trimming took 8 bases from V and 5 from J, leaving 18 bases between them. The germline V gene encodes CDR1 MNHNS and CDR2 SASEGT. The CDR3 covers 14 residues. CDR3 sequence (DNA): TGTGCCAGCGGGGGGTCCCGTTGGGAAACTGAAGCTTTCTTT. This encodes CASGGSRWETEAFF.

This clonotype was seen a handful of times. The chain combines TRBV24-1 with TRBJ2-7, with 11 nucleotides matching TRBD2. The ends lost 5 bases at V and 6 bases at J; junction bases unmatched: 2. The CDR3 length is 13 residues. Looked up from germline, CDR1 is KGHDR and CDR2 is SFDVKD. This CDR3 reads CATSVAGGVEQYF. CDR3 nucleotide sequence: TGTGCCACCAGTGTAGCGGGAGGGGTCGAGCAGTACTTC.

Many counts were recorded for this clonotype. V usage is TRBV7-2 and J usage is TRBJ2-7, with D hard to call. Trimming cost V 4 bases and J 3 bases, with 10 bases left between them. The CDR3 length is 13 residues. Germline lookup yields CDR1 SGHTA and CDR2 FQGNSA. CDR3 nucleotide sequence: TGTGCCAGCAGCTATTACGTTAGCTACGAGCAGTACTTC. The encoded protein is CASSYYVSYEQYF.

This clonotype was counted ten times or more. V usage is TRBV24-1 and J usage is TRBJ2-7; 10 bases map to TRBD1. This CDR3 is built from 13 residues. The V segment lost 5 bases and the J segment 3 bases; nucleotides outside the gene matches: 0. Germline V gene sequence: CDR1 KGHDR, CDR2 SFDVKD. CDR3: CATSGTGGYEQYF. CDR3 in DNA: TGTGCCACCAGTGGGACAGGGGGCTACGAGCAGTACTTC.

In its sample, this clonotype was seen many times. The J gene is TRBJ2-6, the V gene TRBV6-5; D is unresolved. Germline V gives CDR1 MNHEY, CDR2 SVGAGI. CDR3 size: 14 residues. Trimming took 7 bases from V and 4 from J, leaving 11 bases between them. CDR3 DNA: TGTGCCAGCACTAACTCCGGGGGGGCCAACGTCCTGACTTTC. Its protein is CASTNSGGANVLTF.

Ten or more counts support this clonotype. The chain is built from TRBV6-1 and TRBJ1-1; the D gene is possibly TRBD1 (5 bases). CDR3 size: 12 residues. CDR1 and CDR2 (germline): MNHNS, SASEGT. Trimming cost V 7 bases and J 4 bases, with 10 bases left between them. The CDR3 coding sequence is TGTGCCAGCATGGAGGGGCGCACTGAAGCTTTCTTT. This codes for CASMEGRTEAFF.

For this clonotype: It may be a read error: a sequence one base away is much more abundant. V usage is TRBV5-4 and J usage is TRBJ2-2; D perhaps matches TRBD1 (6 bases). This CDR3 contains 17 residues. The germline gives CDR1 SGHNT, CDR2 YYREEE (reference sequence). V lost 0 bases, J lost 4 bases, and 16 bases lay in between. CDR3 sequence: CASSLAKGVAATGELFF. DNA of the CDR3: TGTGCCAGCAGCTTGGCCAAGGGGGTCGCGGCCACCGGGGAGCTGTTTTTT.

This clonotype appeared many times. The rearrangement joins TRBV4-1 to TRBJ1-2; TRBD1 matches 7 bases. The junction had 9 bases not matched to a gene; V was cut back by 7 bases and J by 4 bases. In germline, CDR1 is MGHRA, CDR2 YSYEKL. This CDR3 contains 14 residues. The CDR3 loop reads CASTPGQKFYGYTF. The CDR3 DNA follows: TGCGCCAGCACCCCGGGACAGAAGTTCTATGGCTACACCTTC.

This clonotype was picked up many times. The V and J genes are TRBV28 and TRBJ2-7, with 10 bases fitting TRBD2. The CDR3 spans 14 residues. The germline V gene encodes CDR1 MDHEN and CDR2 SYDVKM. V dropped 7 bases and J dropped 7; count of bases not matched to a gene: 10. Here the CDR3 reads CASTPGTSALEQYF. DNA for the CDR3: TGTGCCAGCACCCCGGGGACTAGCGCCCTGGAGCAGTACTTC.

In its sample, this clonotype was seen many times. This chain links TRBV19 with TRBJ1-1; 7 bases are a match to TRBD1. CDR3 length equals 15 residues. The trim removed 5 bases at V and 6 bases at J, leaving 12 bases unmatched. CDR1 LNHDA and CDR2 SQIVND come from the germline V gene (reference sequence). The CDR3 DNA is TGTGCCAGTAGTCTCACCCCTAGGGGGCTGGCTGAAGCTTTCTTT. This encodes CASSLTPRGLAEAFF.

This clonotype was seen many times. This rearrangement joins TRBV10-3 to TRBJ1-2; TRBD1 might be the D (5 bases). CDR1 and CDR2 (germline): ENHRY, SYGVKD. V was clipped by 6 bases and J by 6 bases, with 14 bases between them. The CDR3 totals 13 residues. The CDR3 sequence: CAIRAPRDDGYTF. Here the CDR3 DNA reads TGTGCCATCAGAGCCCCAAGGGACGATGGCTACACCTTC.

At least ten counts were recorded for this clonotype. The rearrangement links TRBV27 to TRBJ1-5; D remains unclear. CDR1 is MNHEY, CDR2 SMNVEV, per germline (reference sequence). The V gene lost 5 bases and the J gene lost 7 bases, with 9 bases spanning the gap. The CDR3 length is 12 residues. Here the CDR3 reads CASSPPGQPQHF. CDR3 in DNA: TGTGCCAGCAGTCCCCCCGGGCAGCCCCAGCATTTT.

The table lists this clonotype with many counts. The chain uses TRBV5-1 and TRBJ2-2; 8 bases agree with TRBD1. V lost 0 bases and J lost 2; bases outside the gene matches: 6. The CDR3 is 17 amino acids. Germline loops: CDR1 SGHRS, CDR2 YFSETQ. In DNA, the CDR3 is TGCGCCAGCAGCTTGGGGTGGACAGGGAGAAACACCGGGGAGCTGTTTTTT. It yields the protein CASSLGWTGRNTGELFF.

This clonotype was counted ten times or more. This chain uses TRBV20-1 with TRBJ2-2; TRBD2 aligns across 9 bases. Germline loops: CDR1 DFQATT, CDR2 SNEGSKA (reference sequence). The length of the CDR3 is 14 residues. V trimming: 6 bases; J trimming: 1 base; junction bases outside the gene matches: 3. The CDR3 bases are TGCAGTGCAAGTAGCGGGAGGAACACCGGGGAGCTGTTTTTT. It yields the protein CSASSGRNTGELFF.